The T cell receptor (beta chain) under discussion was sequenced for a study of CD8 T cells in ankylosing spondylitis. General study results and limits: One TCR beta motif, made up of seven to nine highly homologous variants, appeared characteristic of ankylosing spondylitis blood.

J was trimmed by 0 bases and V by 5 bases; bases with no gene match: 9. The germline gives CDR1 MNHEY, CDR2 SVGEGT. CDR3 size: 16 residues. This clonotype occurred a few times. As yet, its antigen is unknown. Making the TCR beta libraries involved quantitative 5'-RACE with molecular barcodes. TCRdb re-called the 5' RACE reads through MiXCR, storing one row per CDR3 protein. The sample carries roughly 68,000 distinct CDR3 sequences, about 6% recorded once. The TCR originated in a male donor with ankylosing spondylitis. This rearrangement joins TRBV6-2 or TRBV6-3 to TRBJ1-1; 7 bases match TRBD1. The sequenced material came from synovial fluid, either unsorted or a sorted T cell fraction (not recorded which). The CDR3 nucleotides read TGTGCCAGCAGTAGGGCTCCCGGGACAGTGAACACTGAAGCTTTCTTT. Encoded protein: CASSRAPGTVNTEAFF.